Listed below are T cell receptor beta chains from one sample, sequenced in a study of Ad26.COV2.S vaccination and SARS-CoV-2 variants. Sequenced by immunoSEQ multiplex PCR; TCRdb stores in-frame clones only, minus some. Among about 680,000 clones listed, more than 80% were seen once. Source: peripheral blood, taken in a trial of Ad26.COV2.S vaccine versus placebo. These receptors were obtained from a person aged 18 to 65 who received the Ad26.COV2.S COVID-19 vaccine or a placebo. Each CDR3 is given without its conserved first and last residue.

>TRBV7-6|TRBJ2-6
ASSLGGAGANVLT
>TRBV3-1/TRBV3-2|TRBJ2-7
ASGKGGSINEQY
>TRBV4-2|TRBJ2-2
ASSQAGGDTGELF
>TRBV7-2|TRBJ1-5
ASSPPGGQSNQPQH
>TRBV4-2|TRBJ2-1
ASSQDGGKAYNEQF
>TRBV6-4|TRBJ1-1
ASSDTDKNTEAF
>TRBV7-2|TRBJ2-4
ASSTPGSSGQAKNIQY
>TRBV7-2|TRBJ2-7
ASSSFYEQY
>TRBV19|TRBJ2-5
ATSRDYRLSETQY
>TRBV29-1|TRBJ1-2
SVERRDSGGYT
>TRBV24-1|TRBJ2-2
ATSDPSSGTGELF
>TRBV5-1|TRBJ2-7
ASSRPGQGTHEQY
>TRBV11-3|TRBJ2-7
ASSLDHGPTREQY
>TRBV5-4|TRBJ2-2
ASSFDPGRLELF
>TRBV29-1|TRBJ2-1
SVEPGTEQF
>TRBV6-6|TRBJ2-5
ASSYGGETQY
>TRBV7-8|TRBJ1-2
ASSYDRPRNYGYT
>TRBV5-5|TRBJ1-1
ASSLGPQETEAF
>TRBV5-5|TRBJ1-3
ASSLVRRTYPGNTIY
>TRBV6-5|TRBJ1-1
ASRRTGNTEAF